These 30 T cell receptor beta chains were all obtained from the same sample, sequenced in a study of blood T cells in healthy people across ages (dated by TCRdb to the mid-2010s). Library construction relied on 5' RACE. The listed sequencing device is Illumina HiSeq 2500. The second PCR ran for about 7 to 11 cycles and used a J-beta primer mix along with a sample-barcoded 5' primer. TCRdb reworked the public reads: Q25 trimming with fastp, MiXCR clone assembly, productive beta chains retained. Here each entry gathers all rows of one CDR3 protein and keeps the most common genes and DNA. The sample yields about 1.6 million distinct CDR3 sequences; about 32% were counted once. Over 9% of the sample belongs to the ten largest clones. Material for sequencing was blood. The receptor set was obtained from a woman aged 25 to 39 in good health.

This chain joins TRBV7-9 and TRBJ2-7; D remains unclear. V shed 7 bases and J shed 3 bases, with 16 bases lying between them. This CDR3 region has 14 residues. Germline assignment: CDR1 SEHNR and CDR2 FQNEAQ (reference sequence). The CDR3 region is CASTPRSPYYEQYF. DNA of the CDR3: TGTGCCAGCACCCCCAGGTCACCCTACTACGAGCAGTACTTC.

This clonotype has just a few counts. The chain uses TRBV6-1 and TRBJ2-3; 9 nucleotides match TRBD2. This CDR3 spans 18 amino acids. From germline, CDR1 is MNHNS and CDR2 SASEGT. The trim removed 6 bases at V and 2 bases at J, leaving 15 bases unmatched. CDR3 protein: CASSDQGRAGGTTDTQYF. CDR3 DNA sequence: TGTGCCAGCAGCGACCAAGGAAGAGCGGGAGGAACCACAGATACGCAGTATTTT.

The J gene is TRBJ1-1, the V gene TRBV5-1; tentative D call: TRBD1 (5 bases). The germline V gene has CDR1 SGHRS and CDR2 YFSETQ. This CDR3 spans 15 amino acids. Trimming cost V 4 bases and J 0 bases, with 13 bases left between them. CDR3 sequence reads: CASSGSGAMNTEAFF. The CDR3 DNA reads TGCGCCAGCAGCGGGTCCGGGGCTATGAACACTGAAGCTTTCTTT.

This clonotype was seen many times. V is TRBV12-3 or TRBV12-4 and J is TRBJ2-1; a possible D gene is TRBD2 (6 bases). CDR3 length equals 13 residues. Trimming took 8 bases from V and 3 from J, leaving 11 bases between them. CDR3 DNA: TGTGCCAGCTCTTGGGAGGTCTACAATGAGCAGTTCTTC. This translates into CASSWEVYNEQFF.

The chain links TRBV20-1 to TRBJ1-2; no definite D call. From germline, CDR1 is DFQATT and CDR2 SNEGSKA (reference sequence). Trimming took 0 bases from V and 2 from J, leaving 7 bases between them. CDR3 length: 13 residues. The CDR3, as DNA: TGCAGTGCTAGAGATCTACCGAACTATGGCTACACCTTC. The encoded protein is CSARDLPNYGYTF.

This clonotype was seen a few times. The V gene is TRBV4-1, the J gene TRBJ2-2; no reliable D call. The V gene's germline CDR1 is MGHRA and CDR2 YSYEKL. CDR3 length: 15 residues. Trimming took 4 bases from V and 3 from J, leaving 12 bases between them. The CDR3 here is CASSPSYGDTGELFF. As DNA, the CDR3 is TGCGCCAGCAGCCCGTCCTATGGTGACACCGGGGAGCTGTTTTTT.

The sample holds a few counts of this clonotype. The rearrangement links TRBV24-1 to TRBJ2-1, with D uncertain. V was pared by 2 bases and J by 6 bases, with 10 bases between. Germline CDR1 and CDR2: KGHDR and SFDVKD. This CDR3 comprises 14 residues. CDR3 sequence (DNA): TGTGCCACCAGTGATTCCAAACTACGCAATGAGCAGTTCTTC. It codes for CATSDSKLRNEQFF.

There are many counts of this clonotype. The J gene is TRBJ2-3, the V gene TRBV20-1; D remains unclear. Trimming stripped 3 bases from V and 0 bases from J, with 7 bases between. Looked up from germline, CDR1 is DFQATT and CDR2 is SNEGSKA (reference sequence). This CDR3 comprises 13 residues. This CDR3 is CSARGLSTDTQYF. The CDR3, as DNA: TGCAGTGCTAGGGGGTTGAGCACAGATACGCAGTATTTT.

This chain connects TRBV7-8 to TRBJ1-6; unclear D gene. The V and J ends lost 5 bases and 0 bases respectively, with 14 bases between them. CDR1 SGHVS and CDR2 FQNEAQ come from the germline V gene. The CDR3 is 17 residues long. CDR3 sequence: CASSRQQSSSYNSPLHF. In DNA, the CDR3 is TGTGCCAGCAGCCGACAACAGAGCAGCTCCTATAATTCACCCCTCCACTTT.

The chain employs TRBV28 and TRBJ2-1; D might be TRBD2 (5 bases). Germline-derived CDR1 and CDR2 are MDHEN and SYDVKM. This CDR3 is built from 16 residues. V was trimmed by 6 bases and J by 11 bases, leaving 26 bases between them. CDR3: CASSSVGASSVAQQFF. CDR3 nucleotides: TGTGCCAGCAGCTCCGTGGGAGCGTCTTCAGTCGCGCAGCAGTTCTTC.

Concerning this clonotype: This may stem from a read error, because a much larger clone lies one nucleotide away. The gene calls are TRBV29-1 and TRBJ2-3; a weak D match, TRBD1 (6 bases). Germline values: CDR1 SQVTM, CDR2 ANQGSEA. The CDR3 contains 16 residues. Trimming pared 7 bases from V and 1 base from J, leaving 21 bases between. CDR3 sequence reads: CSASGEAEGGTDTQYF. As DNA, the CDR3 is TGCAGCGCTTCAGGGGAAGCGGAAGGGGGCACAGATACGCAGTATTTT.

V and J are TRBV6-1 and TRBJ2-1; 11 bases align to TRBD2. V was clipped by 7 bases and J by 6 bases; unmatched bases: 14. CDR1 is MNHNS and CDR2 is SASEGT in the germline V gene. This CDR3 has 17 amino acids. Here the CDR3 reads CASNMGIAGGPSNEQFF. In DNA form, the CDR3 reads TGTGCCAGCAATATGGGTATAGCGGGAGGGCCTAGCAATGAGCAGTTCTTC.

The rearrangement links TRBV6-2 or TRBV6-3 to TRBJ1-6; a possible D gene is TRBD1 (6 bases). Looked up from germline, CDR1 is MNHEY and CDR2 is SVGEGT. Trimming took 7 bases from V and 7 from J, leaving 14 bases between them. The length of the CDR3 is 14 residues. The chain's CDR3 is CASTADRVNSPLHF. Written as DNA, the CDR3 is TGTGCCAGCACCGCGGACAGAGTAAATTCACCCCTCCACTTT.

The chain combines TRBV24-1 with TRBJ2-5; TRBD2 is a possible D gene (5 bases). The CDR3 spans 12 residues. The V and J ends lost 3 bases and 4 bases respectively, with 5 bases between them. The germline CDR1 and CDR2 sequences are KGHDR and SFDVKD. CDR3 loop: CATSDRGETQYF. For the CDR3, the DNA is TGTGCCACCAGTGATCGGGGAGAGACCCAGTACTTC.

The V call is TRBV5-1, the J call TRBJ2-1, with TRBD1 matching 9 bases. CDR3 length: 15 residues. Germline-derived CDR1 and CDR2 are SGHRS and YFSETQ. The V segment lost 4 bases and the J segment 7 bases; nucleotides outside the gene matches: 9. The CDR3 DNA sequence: TGCGCCAGCAGCCCGGGGACAGGGACACGGAATGAGCAGTTCTTC. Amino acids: CASSPGTGTRNEQFF.

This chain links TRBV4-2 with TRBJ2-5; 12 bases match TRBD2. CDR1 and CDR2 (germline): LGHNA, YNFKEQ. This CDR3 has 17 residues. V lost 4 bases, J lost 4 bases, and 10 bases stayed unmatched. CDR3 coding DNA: TGTGCCAGCAGCCCCCGTCTAGCGGGGGGGCCGCGAGAGACCCAGTACTTC. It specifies CASSPRLAGGPRETQYF.

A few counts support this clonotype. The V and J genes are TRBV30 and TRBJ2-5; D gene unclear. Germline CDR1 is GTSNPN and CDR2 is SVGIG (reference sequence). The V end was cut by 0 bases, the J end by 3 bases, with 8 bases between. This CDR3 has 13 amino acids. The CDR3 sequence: CAWSVMLEETQYF. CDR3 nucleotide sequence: TGTGCCTGGAGTGTCATGCTAGAAGAGACCCAGTACTTC.

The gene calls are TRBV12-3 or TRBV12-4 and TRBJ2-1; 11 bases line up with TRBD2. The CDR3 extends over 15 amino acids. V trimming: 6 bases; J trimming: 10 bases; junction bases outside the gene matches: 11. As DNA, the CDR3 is TGTGCCAGCAGCCTATCTAGCGGGGGGTCTCAAGAGCAGTTCTTC. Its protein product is CASSLSSGGSQEQFF.

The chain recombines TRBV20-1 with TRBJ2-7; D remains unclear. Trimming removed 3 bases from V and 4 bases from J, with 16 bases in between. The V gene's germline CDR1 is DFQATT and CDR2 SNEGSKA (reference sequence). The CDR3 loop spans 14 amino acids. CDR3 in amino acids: CSASGDSTLYEQYF. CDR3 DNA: TGCAGTGCTAGTGGCGACTCGACCTTATACGAGCAGTACTTC.

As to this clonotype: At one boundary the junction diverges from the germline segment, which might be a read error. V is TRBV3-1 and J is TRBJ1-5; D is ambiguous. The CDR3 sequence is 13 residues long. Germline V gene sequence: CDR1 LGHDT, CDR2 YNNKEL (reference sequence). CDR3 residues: CASSSTSNQSQHF. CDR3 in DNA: TGTGCCAGCAGTAGCACTTCCAATCAGTCCCAGCATTTT.

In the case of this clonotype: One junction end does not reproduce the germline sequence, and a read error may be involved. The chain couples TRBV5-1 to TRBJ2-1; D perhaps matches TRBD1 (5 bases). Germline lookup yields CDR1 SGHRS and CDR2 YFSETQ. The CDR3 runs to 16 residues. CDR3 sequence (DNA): TGCACCAGCAGCTCCACCAGGGAATCCCCTTACAATGAGCAGTTCTTC. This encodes CTSSSTRESPYNEQFF.

CDR3 in DNA: TGCGCCAGCAGCTTGTTTTCGCTAGCGGGAGCTAACGAGCAGTACTTC. It is translated as CASSLFSLAGANEQYF. This chain links TRBV5-1 with TRBJ2-7; 10 bases agree with TRBD2. Germline loops: CDR1 SGHRS, CDR2 YFSETQ. Trimming removed 1 base from V and 5 bases from J; junction bases left unmatched: 9. The CDR3 runs to 16 residues. Supplemented by reference TRBV5-1 and TRBJ2-7, the full variable domain reads KAGVTQTPRYLIKTRGQQVTLSCSPISGHRSVSWYQQTPGQGLQFLFEYFSETQRNKGNFPGRFSGRQFSNSRSEMNVSTLELGDSALYLCASSLFSLAGANEQYFGPGTRLTVT.

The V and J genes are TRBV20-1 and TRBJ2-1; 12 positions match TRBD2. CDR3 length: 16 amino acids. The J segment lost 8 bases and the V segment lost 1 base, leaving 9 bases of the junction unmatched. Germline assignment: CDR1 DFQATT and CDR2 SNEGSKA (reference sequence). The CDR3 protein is CSARGVLAGGLYEQFF. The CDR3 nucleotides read TGCAGTGCTAGAGGGGTCCTAGCGGGGGGGCTGTATGAGCAGTTCTTC.

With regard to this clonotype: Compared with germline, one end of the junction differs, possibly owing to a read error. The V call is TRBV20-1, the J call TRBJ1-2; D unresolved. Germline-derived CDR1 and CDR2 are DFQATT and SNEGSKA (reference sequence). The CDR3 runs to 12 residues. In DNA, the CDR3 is TGCGGTGCTAGGTACGACCTAGCTGGCTACACCTTC. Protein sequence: CGARYDLAGYTF.

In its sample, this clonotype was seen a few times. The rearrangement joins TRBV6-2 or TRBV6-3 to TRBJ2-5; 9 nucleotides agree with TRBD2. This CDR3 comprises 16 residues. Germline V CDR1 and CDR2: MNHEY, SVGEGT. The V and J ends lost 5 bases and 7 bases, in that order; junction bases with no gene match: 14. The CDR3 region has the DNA TGTGCCAGCAGTCCTCGATCTAGCGGGACGGCGGGGACCCAGTACTTC. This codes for CASSPRSSGTAGTQYF.

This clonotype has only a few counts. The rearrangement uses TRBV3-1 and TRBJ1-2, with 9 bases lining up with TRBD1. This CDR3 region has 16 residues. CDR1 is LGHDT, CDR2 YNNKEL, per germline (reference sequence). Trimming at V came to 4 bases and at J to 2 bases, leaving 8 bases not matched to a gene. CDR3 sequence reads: CASSPLRGQGNYGYTF. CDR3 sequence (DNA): TGTGCCAGCAGCCCACTTAGAGGACAGGGGAACTATGGCTACACCTTC. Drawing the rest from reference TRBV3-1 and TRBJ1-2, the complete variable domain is DTAVSQTPKYLVTQMGNDKSIKCEQNLGHDTMYWYKQDSKKFLKIMFSYNNKELIINETVPNRFSPKSPDKAHLNLHINSLELGDSAVYFCASSPLRGQGNYGYTFGSGTRLTVV.

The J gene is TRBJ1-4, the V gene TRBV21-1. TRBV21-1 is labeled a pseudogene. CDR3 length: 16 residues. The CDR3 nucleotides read TGTGCCAGCAGCAAAGGGGTGGTCCTTCGGGGTGAAAAACTGTTTTTT. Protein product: CASSKGVVLRGEKLFF.

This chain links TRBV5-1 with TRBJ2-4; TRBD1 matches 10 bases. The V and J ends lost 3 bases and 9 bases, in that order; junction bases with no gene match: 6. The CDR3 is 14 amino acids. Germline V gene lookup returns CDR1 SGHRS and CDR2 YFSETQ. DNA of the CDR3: TGCGCCAGCAGCTCGGACAGGGGGGAGGGCATTCAGTACTTC. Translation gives CASSSDRGEGIQYF.

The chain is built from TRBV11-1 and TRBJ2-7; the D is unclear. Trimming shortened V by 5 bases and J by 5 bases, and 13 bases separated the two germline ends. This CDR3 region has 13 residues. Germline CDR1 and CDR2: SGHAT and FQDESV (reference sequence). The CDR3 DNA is TGTGCCAGCAGCCCCGGATGGAACCACGAGCAGTACTTC. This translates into CASSPGWNHEQYF.

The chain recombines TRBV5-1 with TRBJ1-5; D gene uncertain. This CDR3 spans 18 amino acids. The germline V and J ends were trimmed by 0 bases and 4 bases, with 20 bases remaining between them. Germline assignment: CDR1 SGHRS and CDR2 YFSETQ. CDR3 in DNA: TGCGCCAGCAGCTTGGTGGGTCGGACGGATCCTCGGAATCAGCCCCAGCATTTT. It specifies CASSLVGRTDPRNQPQHF.